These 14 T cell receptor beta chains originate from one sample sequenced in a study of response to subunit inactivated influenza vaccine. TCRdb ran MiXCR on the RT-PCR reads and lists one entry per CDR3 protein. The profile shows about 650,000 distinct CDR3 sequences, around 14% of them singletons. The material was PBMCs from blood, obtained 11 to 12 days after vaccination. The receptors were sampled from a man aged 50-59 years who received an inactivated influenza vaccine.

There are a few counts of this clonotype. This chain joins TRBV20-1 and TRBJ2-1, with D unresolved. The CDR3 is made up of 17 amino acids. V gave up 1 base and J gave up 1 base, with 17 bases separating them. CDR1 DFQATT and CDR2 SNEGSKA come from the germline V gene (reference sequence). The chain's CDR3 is CSARGNAGYGSYNEQFF. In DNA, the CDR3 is TGCAGTGCTAGAGGAAACGCAGGCTACGGTTCCTACAATGAGCAGTTCTTC.

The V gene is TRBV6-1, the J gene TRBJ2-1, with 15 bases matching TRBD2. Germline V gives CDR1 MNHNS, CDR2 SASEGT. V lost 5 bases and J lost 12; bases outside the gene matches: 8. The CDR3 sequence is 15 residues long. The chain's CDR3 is CASSTGLAGGQGQFF. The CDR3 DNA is TGTGCCAGCAGTACCGGACTAGCGGGGGGGCAGGGGCAGTTCTTC.

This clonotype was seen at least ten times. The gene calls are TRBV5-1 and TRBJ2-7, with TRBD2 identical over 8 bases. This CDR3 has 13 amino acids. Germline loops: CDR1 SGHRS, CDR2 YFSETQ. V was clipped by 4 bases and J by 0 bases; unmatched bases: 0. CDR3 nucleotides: TGCGCCAGCAGCGGGACTAGCTCCTACGAGCAGTACTTC. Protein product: CASSGTSSYEQYF.

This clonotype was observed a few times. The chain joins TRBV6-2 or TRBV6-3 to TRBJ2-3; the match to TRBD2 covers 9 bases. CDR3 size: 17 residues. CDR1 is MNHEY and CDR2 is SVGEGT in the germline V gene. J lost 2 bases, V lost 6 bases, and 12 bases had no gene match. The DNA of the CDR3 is TGTGCCAGCAGCATAAACCCGGGACTAGCCACCACAGATACGCAGTATTTT. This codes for CASSINPGLATTDTQYF.

CDR3 loop: CASSPLGEPYEQYF. CDR3 sequence (DNA): TGTGCCAGCAGCCCCCTGGGGGAACCCTACGAGCAGTACTTC. This chain connects TRBV9 to TRBJ2-7, with D perhaps matching TRBD1 or TRBD2 (5 bases each). This CDR3 has 14 residues. V lost 4 bases and J lost 2, with 13 bases in between. Germline loops: CDR1 SGDLS, CDR2 YYNGEE.

The CDR3 DNA reads as TGTGCCAGCAGCCAGCAGGGGGATCGAGAGACCCAGTACTTC. Residues: CASSQQGDRETQYF. The chain combines TRBV3-1 with TRBJ2-5, with 7 bases lining up with TRBD1. Per the germline V gene, CDR1 is LGHDT and CDR2 is YNNKEL (reference sequence). This CDR3 is built from 14 residues. V shed 3 bases and J 4 bases; nucleotides not matched to a gene: 5.

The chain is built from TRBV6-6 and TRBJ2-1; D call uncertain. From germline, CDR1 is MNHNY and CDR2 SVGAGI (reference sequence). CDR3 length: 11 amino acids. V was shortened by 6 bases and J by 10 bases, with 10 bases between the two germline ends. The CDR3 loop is CASSPDLEQFF. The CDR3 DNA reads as TGTGCCAGCAGCCCCGACCTGGAGCAGTTCTTC.

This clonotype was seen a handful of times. CDR3 bases: TGTGCCAGCGCACCCCCCGGGGGAGTCCACAATGAGCAGTTCTTC. Protein product: CASAPPGGVHNEQFF. The chain joins TRBV6-2 or TRBV6-3 to TRBJ2-1, with D perhaps TRBD2 (6 bases). Germline values: CDR1 MNHEY, CDR2 SVGEGT. This CDR3 region has 15 residues. The ends were cut back, 8 bases at V and 5 bases at J, with 19 bases in the middle.

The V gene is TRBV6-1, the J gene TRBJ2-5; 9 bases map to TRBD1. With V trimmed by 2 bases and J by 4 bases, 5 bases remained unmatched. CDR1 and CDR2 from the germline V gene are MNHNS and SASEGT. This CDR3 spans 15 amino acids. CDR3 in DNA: TGTGCCAGCAGTGAACTTCGGACAGGGGCAGAGACCCAGTACTTC. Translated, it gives CASSELRTGAETQYF.

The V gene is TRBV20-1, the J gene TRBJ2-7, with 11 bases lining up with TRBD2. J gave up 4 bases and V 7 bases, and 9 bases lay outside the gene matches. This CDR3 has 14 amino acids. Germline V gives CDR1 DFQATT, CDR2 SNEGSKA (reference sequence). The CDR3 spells CSGKLAGVRYEQYF. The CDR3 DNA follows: TGCAGTGGGAAACTAGCGGGAGTACGGTACGAGCAGTACTTC.

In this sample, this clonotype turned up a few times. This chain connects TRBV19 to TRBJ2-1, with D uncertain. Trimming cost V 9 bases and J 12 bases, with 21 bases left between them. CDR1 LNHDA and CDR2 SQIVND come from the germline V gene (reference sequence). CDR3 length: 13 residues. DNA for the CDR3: TGTGCCAGCCGCCCCGAGGCCCGAGGCCTGCAGTTCTTC. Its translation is CASRPEARGLQFF.

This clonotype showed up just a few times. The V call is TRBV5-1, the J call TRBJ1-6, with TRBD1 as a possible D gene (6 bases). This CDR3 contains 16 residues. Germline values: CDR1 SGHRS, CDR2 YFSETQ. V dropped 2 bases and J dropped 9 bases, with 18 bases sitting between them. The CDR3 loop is CASSFSGVEGSSPLHF. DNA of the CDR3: TGCGCCAGCAGCTTTTCAGGGGTCGAGGGTTCTTCACCCCTCCACTTT.

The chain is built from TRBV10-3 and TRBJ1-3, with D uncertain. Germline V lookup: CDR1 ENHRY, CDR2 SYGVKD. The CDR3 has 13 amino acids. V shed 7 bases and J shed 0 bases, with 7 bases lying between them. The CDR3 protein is CAITPDSGNTIYF. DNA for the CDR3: TGTGCCATCACACCGGACTCTGGAAACACCATATATTTT.

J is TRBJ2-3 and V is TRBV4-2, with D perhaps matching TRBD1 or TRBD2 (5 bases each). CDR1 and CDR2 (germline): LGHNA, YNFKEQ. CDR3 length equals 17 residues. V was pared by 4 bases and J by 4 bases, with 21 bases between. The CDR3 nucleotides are TGTGCCAGCAGCCTTGACGGGGCCCCGGTCGTCTCAGATACGCAGTATTTT. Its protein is CASSLDGAPVVSDTQYF.